One and the same sample provided the 9 T cell receptor beta chains below, sequenced in a study of shared T cell receptors in the human thymus. Profiled with immunoSEQ multiplex PCR; TCRdb holds only in-frame clones, not every one. The sample lists under 850,000 clones, around nine tenths occurring once. A further study also used this sample, focusing on human thymus T cells.

The sequenced sample was thymocytes. All receptors come from a boy younger than two with a congenital heart defect.

The V call is TRBV6-4, the J call TRBJ2-7, with TRBD1 matching over 7 bases. Germline CDR1 MRHNA, CDR2 SNTAGT. V lost 0 bases, J lost 1 base, and 6 bases stayed unmatched. This CDR3 comprises 16 residues. The CDR3 sequence is CASSDSRRDSSYEQYF. The CDR3 nucleotides are TGTGCCAGCAGTGACTCTCGACGGGACAGTTCCTACGAGCAGTACTTC.

On this clone: The junction departs from germline at one end; a sequencing error may be responsible. The chain couples TRBV7-6 to TRBJ2-7, with TRBD2 identical over 10 bases. Looked up from germline, CDR1 is SGHVS and CDR2 is FNYEAQ. This CDR3 region has 20 residues. The CDR3 bases are TGTGCCAGCAGCCTAGCAGGGTCTCGGAAGCGGGAGGGGGTGGCGTACGAGCAGTACTTC. Amino acid sequence: CASSLAGSRKREGVAYEQYF.

The chain uses TRBV28 and TRBJ2-7; the match to TRBD1 covers 8 bases. V lost 5 bases, J lost 0 bases, and 12 bases stayed unmatched. The CDR3 sequence is 17 residues long. Germline loops: CDR1 MDHEN, CDR2 SYDVKM. The CDR3 spells CASSPGAQGGSSYEQYF. The CDR3 coding sequence is TGTGCCAGCAGTCCGGGGGCACAGGGGGGAAGCTCCTACGAGCAGTACTTC.

This rearrangement joins TRBV28 to TRBJ2-1; TRBD2 aligns across 8 bases. Germline loops: CDR1 MDHEN, CDR2 SYDVKM. The CDR3 loop spans 20 amino acids. J gave up 7 bases and V 1 base, and 21 bases lay outside the gene matches. The CDR3 sequence: CASSLSPPRRLDGRGNEQFF. The DNA for the CDR3 is TGTGCCAGCAGTTTATCTCCCCCCCGGAGACTAGACGGGAGGGGAAATGAGCAGTTCTTC.

The chain joins TRBV28 to TRBJ2-3; 12 nucleotides align to TRBD2. CDR1 and CDR2 from the germline V gene are MDHEN and SYDVKM. Trimming took 3 bases from V and 4 from J; bases not matched to a gene: 5. The CDR3 loop spans 16 amino acids. CDR3 region: CASSFPSGRGADTQYF. The CDR3, as DNA: TGTGCCAGCAGTTTCCCTAGCGGGAGGGGGGCAGATACGCAGTATTTT.

This chain links TRBV10-3 with TRBJ2-3; 13 bases fit TRBD2. Trimming took 3 bases from V and 4 from J; bases not matched to a gene: 22. Germline CDR1 reads ENHRY; CDR2 reads SYGVKD. CDR3 length: 22 residues. CDR3 amino acids: CAISDHYGTSGTPDVPPDTQYF. The CDR3 region has the DNA TGTGCCATCAGTGACCACTACGGGACTAGCGGGACGCCGGACGTACCCCCAGATACGCAGTATTTT.

The chain joins TRBV28 to TRBJ1-5; 9 bases agree with TRBD1. The CDR3 runs 15 residues. The germline V gene encodes CDR1 MDHEN and CDR2 SYDVKM. V trimming: 6 bases; J trimming: 7 bases; junction bases outside the gene matches: 10. The CDR3 is CASSYRGLGGQPQHF. The DNA of the CDR3 is TGTGCCAGCAGCTACAGGGGGCTTGGAGGGCAGCCCCAGCATTTT.

This CDR3 reads CASSLHRGGYNEQFF. The CDR3 DNA is TGTGCCAGCAGCCTCCACAGGGGAGGCTACAATGAGCAGTTCTTC. This sequence joins TRBV7-2 and TRBJ2-1; tentatively, D is TRBD1 (7 bases). CDR1 SGHTA and CDR2 FQGNSA come from the germline V gene. The CDR3 spans 15 residues. V was shortened by 5 bases and J by 3 bases, with 14 bases between the two germline ends.

This chain uses TRBV28 with TRBJ2-7, with TRBD1 as a possible D gene (6 bases). The ends were cut back, 5 bases at V and 2 bases at J, with 16 bases in the middle. CDR1 and CDR2 from the germline V gene are MDHEN and SYDVKM. The CDR3 consists of 15 residues. CDR3 in DNA: TGTGCCAGCAGTCTCCCGGGACACCTAGCCTACGAGCAGTACTTC. Encoded protein: CASSLPGHLAYEQYF.